This T cell receptor beta chain stems from a study of spatial heterogeneity in lung cancer. At least ten counts were recorded for this clonotype. The antigen is unknown. TCRdb analysed the 5' RACE reads with MiXCR anew, one entry per CDR3 protein. The table shows 9,500 to 13,000 distinct CDR3 sequences, with about 8% occurring only once. Documented time point: sample taken at primary tumor resection. Samples were donated by 72 untreated early-stage non-small cell lung cancer patients. Researchers sequenced whole RNA taken from tumor, nontumor lung or frozen PBMC without sorting. The CDR3 is 15 amino acids. Germline CDR1 reads MDHEN; CDR2 reads SYDVKM. V shed 2 bases, J shed 7 bases, and the junction held 7 bases outside the gene matches. Study findings and constraints: How many expanded intratumoral alpha and beta TCRs were present tracked the tumor mutation count, which was a count of nonsynonymous mutations.

This TCR was sampled from a male donor with early-stage non-small cell lung cancer. The sequenced sample was lung tumor tissue, obtained at surgery. V gene TRBV28 combines with J gene TRBJ2-1, with TRBD2 matching 8 bases. The CDR3: CASSLVQRERNEQFF. CDR3 coding DNA: TGTGCCAGCAGTTTAGTCCAGCGGGAGCGGAATGAGCAGTTCTTC. The full variable domain, with the rest looked up from reference TRBV28 and TRBJ2-1, is DVKVTQSSRYLVKRTGEKVFLECVQDMDHENMFWYRQDPGLGLRLIYFSYDVKMKEKGDIPEGYSVSREKKERFSLILESASTNQTSMYLCASSLVQRERNEQFFGPGTRLTVL.